The sequence of this T cell receptor (beta chain) was determined in a study of T-cell reconstitution after alpha-beta-depleted transplantation in children. This clonotype was counted ten times or more. This CDR3 is built from 11 residues. Trimming cost V 6 bases and J 1 base, with 3 bases left between them. Germline CDR1 is MNHEY and CDR2 is SVGAGI. Construction of the TCRbeta library involved unique molecular identifiers. TCRdb called the PCR reads again in MiXCR, with one record for every CDR3 protein. The sample shows about 690,000 distinct CDR3 sequences, roughly 17% of them seen only once. The rearrangement links TRBV6-5 to TRBJ1-1; no definite D call. Sequenced material: PBMCs from the stem cell graft donor, taken from the stem cell graft. The TCR comes from a human donor who donated a stem cell graft to a child with acute myeloid leukemia. The CDR3 region is CASSWNTEAFF. The CDR3 DNA reads TGTGCCAGCAGCTGGAACACTGAAGCTTTCTTT.